The clone carrying this T cell receptor (beta chain) has only a few counts. Its specificity is unknown. The entry originates in a study of identical twins. Each cDNA held unique molecular identifiers, and template switching gave it a universal primer site. TCRdb re-derived calls from the 5' RACE reads in MiXCR, one entry per CDR3 protein. The sample holds a few hundred thousand distinct CDR3 sequences, approximately 8.8% seen once. The CDR3 spans 14 residues. V dropped 4 bases and J dropped 0 bases, with 7 bases sitting between them. Germline V gene data show CDR1 as LNHNV and CDR2 as YYDKDF (reference sequence). General study results and limits: Recombination models fit unrelated individuals' TCR alpha sharing but underestimated twins'. Insertions were fewer in abundant cord blood beta clonotypes, whereas memory repertoires showed none of this pattern. Cross-sectional statistical analysis, not tracking of the same donors, underpinned the conclusions.

The sequenced sample was naive T cells sorted from blood. The receptor's source is a woman in her forties or fifties in good health. This chain links TRBV15 with TRBJ2-1; possibly TRBD2 for D (6 bases). DNA of the CDR3: TGTGCCACCAGCACCGGGAGCTCCTACAATGAGCAGTTCTTC. Translated: CATSTGSSYNEQFF. Full variable domain (rest looked up from reference TRBV15 and TRBJ2-1): DAMVIQNPRYQVTQFGKPVTLSCSQTLNHNVMYWYQQKSSQAPKLLFHYYDKDFNNEADTPDNFQSRRPNTSFCFLDIRSPGLGDTAMYLCATSTGSSYNEQFFGPGTRLTVL.